These 20 T cell receptor beta chains were sequenced from one sample in a study of blood T cell repertoires in COVID-19. Sequencing used immunoSEQ multiplex PCR; TCRdb keeps in-frame clones, though not all of them. The sample records fewer than 250,000 clones, 85% being singletons. Sequenced input: PBMCs or T cells enriched from blood (not recorded which). These receptors came from a woman between 45 and 60 years old with acute COVID-19.

The chain uses TRBV30 and TRBJ1-6; 10 bases agree with TRBD1. The junction had 6 bases not matched to a gene; V was cut back by 4 bases and J by 6 bases. Germline CDR1 GTSNPN, CDR2 SVGIG (reference sequence). The CDR3 contains 15 residues. CDR3 sequence (DNA): TGTGCCTGGACGCACGGGACAGGGGCTAATTCACCCCTCCACTTT. Residues: CAWTHGTGANSPLHF. Variable domain in full (rest from reference TRBV30 and TRBJ1-6): SQTIHQWPATLVQPVGSPLSLECTVEGTSNPNLYWYRQAAGRGLQLLFYSVGIGQISSEVPQNLSASRPQDRQFILSSKKLLLSDSGFYLCAWTHGTGANSPLHFGNGTRLTVT.

V and J are TRBV19 and TRBJ1-3, with TRBD1 matching 7 bases. The CDR3 is 17 residues long. Trimming cost V 5 bases and J 0 bases; bases outside gene matches: 10. CDR1 is LNHDA and CDR2 is SQIVND in the germline V gene (reference sequence). The CDR3 DNA reads as TGTGCCAGTAGTCTATCTACAGGGGCAATCTCTGGAAACACCATATATTTT. It yields the protein CASSLSTGAISGNTIYF.

V gene TRBV7-2 combines with J gene TRBJ2-7; unclear D gene. The V gene lost 0 bases and the J gene lost 3 bases, with 12 bases spanning the gap. The CDR3 loop spans 15 amino acids. The V gene's germline CDR1 is SGHTA and CDR2 FQGNSA. The CDR3 coding sequence is TGTGCCAGCAGCTTAGCGGCAGGTTCCCTCTACGAGCAGTACTTC. It translates to CASSLAAGSLYEQYF.

The J gene is TRBJ1-4, the V gene TRBV9, with TRBD1 identical over 7 bases. This CDR3 is 15 amino acids long. After removal of 3 bases from V and 5 bases from J, the junction contained 7 bases not matched to a gene. From germline, CDR1 is SGDLS and CDR2 YYNGEE. As DNA, the CDR3 is TGTGCCAGCAGCGGCGACAGGGTCGGGAATGAAAAACTGTTTTTT. Protein: CASSGDRVGNEKLFF.

This clone was picked up one time. This chain connects TRBV5-1 to TRBJ1-4; 7 bases match TRBD1. Germline trimming cut 4 bases from V and 7 bases from J; bases unmatched to any gene: 7. CDR1 SGHRS and CDR2 YFSETQ come from the germline V gene. This CDR3 region has 14 residues. The CDR3 nucleotides are TGCGCCAGCAGCGAGTCAGGGGGGATTGAAAAACTGTTTTTT. It translates to CASSESGGIEKLFF.

The chain links TRBV29-1 to TRBJ2-1; 8 bases match TRBD2. This CDR3 is built from 15 residues. Germline CDR1 SQVTM, CDR2 ANQGSEA. The J segment lost 4 bases and the V segment lost 6 bases, leaving 11 bases of the junction unmatched. The CDR3 sequence is CSVAGWAGGYNEQFF. The CDR3 nucleotides read TGCAGCGTGGCCGGTTGGGCGGGGGGTTACAATGAGCAGTTCTTC.

This clone was seen a single time. The chain links TRBV6-5 to TRBJ2-1; D call uncertain. The ends were cut back, 6 bases at V and 3 bases at J, with 15 bases in the middle. This CDR3 region has 15 residues. CDR1 is MNHEY, CDR2 SVGAGI, per germline. The CDR3 reads CASRPTQFVYNEQFF. CDR3 nucleotide sequence: TGTGCCAGCAGACCCACACAGTTTGTCTACAATGAGCAGTTCTTC.

This rearrangement joins TRBV7-9 to TRBJ2-6; 7 bases are shared with TRBD1. CDR1 SEHNR and CDR2 FQNEAQ come from the germline V gene (reference sequence). This CDR3 comprises 17 residues. V was pared by 5 bases and J by 8 bases, with 15 bases of the junction left unmatched. The CDR3 loop reads CASSPINVDRVTNVLTF. CDR3 DNA sequence: TGTGCCAGCAGCCCTATCAACGTAGACAGGGTCACCAACGTCCTGACTTTC.

This rearrangement joins TRBV18 to TRBJ2-1, with 13 bases that match TRBD2. The CDR3 has 15 residues. Germline trimming cut 4 bases from V and 7 bases from J; bases unmatched to any gene: 4. Germline lookup yields CDR1 KGHSH and CDR2 LQKENI. This CDR3 reads CASSRTSGGNNEQFF. In DNA form, the CDR3 reads TGTGCCAGCTCACGGACTAGCGGGGGAAATAATGAGCAGTTCTTC.

The chain has TRBV7-9 and TRBJ1-4; 9 bases are a match to TRBD1. Germline CDR1 and CDR2: SEHNR and FQNEAQ (reference sequence). This CDR3 contains 12 residues. The V and J ends lost 5 bases and 13 bases, in that order; junction bases with no gene match: 5. The CDR3 DNA follows: TGTGCCAGCAGCGTAGGGGACAGGGCACTGTTTTTT. It specifies CASSVGDRALFF.

The gene calls are TRBV7-2 and TRBJ2-2; 7 positions agree with TRBD1. Trimming cost V 4 bases and J 5 bases; bases outside gene matches: 1. Germline CDR1 and CDR2: SGHTA and FQGNSA. This CDR3 contains 13 residues. CDR3 sequence (DNA): TGTGCCAGCAGCTCACAGGGGACCGGGGAGCTGTTTTTT. This encodes CASSSQGTGELFF.

The V gene is TRBV6-2 or TRBV6-3, the J gene TRBJ1-6; possibly TRBD1 for D (5 bases). Germline V gene lookup returns CDR1 MNHEY and CDR2 SVGEGT. The CDR3 contains 16 residues. Trimming cost V 0 bases and J 15 bases, with 21 bases left between them. CDR3 amino acids: CASSYSSAGLAPSLHF. The CDR3 DNA is TGTGCCAGCAGTTACTCATCGGCAGGGCTGGCCCCGAGCCTCCACTTT.

This rearrangement joins TRBV6-5 to TRBJ1-3; 8 bases are shared with TRBD1. CDR3 size: 15 residues. In germline, CDR1 is MNHEY, CDR2 SVGAGI. The ends lost 6 bases at V and 2 bases at J; junction bases unmatched: 6. Written as DNA, the CDR3 is TGTGCCAGCAGCAAGGACAGGGCTACTGGAAACACCATATATTTT. Its protein is CASSKDRATGNTIYF.

V gene TRBV5-1 combines with J gene TRBJ1-1; no reliable D call. This CDR3 spans 13 amino acids. CDR1 and CDR2 (germline): SGHRS, YFSETQ. Trimming stripped 3 bases from V and 3 bases from J, with 9 bases between. This chain's CDR3 is CASSWRWDTEAFF. CDR3 coding DNA: TGCGCCAGCAGCTGGAGGTGGGACACTGAAGCTTTCTTT.

The chain couples TRBV3-1 (or the pseudogene TRBV3-2) to TRBJ2-2, with D unclear. The CDR3 loop spans 11 amino acids. Germline values: CDR1 LGHDT, CDR2 YNNKEL (reference sequence). Between the trimmed V and J ends, which lost 4 bases and 6 bases, there was a span of 3 bases. CDR3 sequence: CASSRAGELFF. DNA of the CDR3: TGTGCCAGCAGCCGCGCCGGGGAGCTGTTTTTT.

The genes are TRBV6-5 and TRBJ1-2; 9 nucleotides align to TRBD1. Per germline, CDR1 MNHEY and CDR2 SVGAGI. The CDR3 totals 14 residues. V was clipped by 4 bases and J by 3 bases; unmatched bases: 3. This chain's CDR3 is CASSLTGGDYGYTF. The CDR3 nucleotides are TGTGCCAGCAGTTTAACAGGGGGCGACTATGGCTACACCTTC.

V usage is TRBV9 and J usage is TRBJ2-1, with 12 bases fitting TRBD2. V lost 3 bases and J lost 6; bases outside the gene matches: 4. CDR3 length: 15 amino acids. Looked up from germline, CDR1 is SGDLS and CDR2 is YYNGEE. The CDR3 nucleotides read TGTGCCAGCAGCGACCAGGGACTAGCGGGCAATGAGCAGTTCTTC. Translating gives CASSDQGLAGNEQFF.

V is TRBV5-1 and J is TRBJ2-7; the match to TRBD2 covers 15 bases. With 3 bases clipped from V and 1 base from J, the junction kept 5 bases outside the gene matches. The length of the CDR3 is 17 residues. Germline V gives CDR1 SGHRS, CDR2 YFSETQ. The CDR3 reads CASSSGLAGGPSYEQYF. For the CDR3, the DNA is TGCGCCAGCAGCTCGGGACTAGCGGGGGGTCCGTCCTACGAGCAGTACTTC.

This rearrangement joins TRBV15 to TRBJ1-1; maybe TRBD1 (5 bases). Germline CDR1 reads LNHNV; CDR2 reads YYDKDF (reference sequence). The CDR3 is 15 residues long. The V end lost 0 bases, the J end lost 1 base, and 9 bases lay between the germline ends. The CDR3 spells CATSRDGAANTEAFF. The CDR3, as DNA: TGTGCCACCAGCAGAGATGGGGCAGCGAACACTGAAGCTTTCTTT.

This clone occurred a few times. Compared with germline, one end of the junction differs, possibly owing to a read error. V and J are TRBV5-6 and TRBJ2-1; 12 bases map to TRBD2. From germline, CDR1 is SGHDT and CDR2 YYEEEE. This CDR3 comprises 14 residues. CDR3 residues: CASSFGASGGAGVF. In DNA form, the CDR3 reads TGTGCCAGCAGCTTCGGGGCTAGCGGGGGGGCCGGGGTCTTC.